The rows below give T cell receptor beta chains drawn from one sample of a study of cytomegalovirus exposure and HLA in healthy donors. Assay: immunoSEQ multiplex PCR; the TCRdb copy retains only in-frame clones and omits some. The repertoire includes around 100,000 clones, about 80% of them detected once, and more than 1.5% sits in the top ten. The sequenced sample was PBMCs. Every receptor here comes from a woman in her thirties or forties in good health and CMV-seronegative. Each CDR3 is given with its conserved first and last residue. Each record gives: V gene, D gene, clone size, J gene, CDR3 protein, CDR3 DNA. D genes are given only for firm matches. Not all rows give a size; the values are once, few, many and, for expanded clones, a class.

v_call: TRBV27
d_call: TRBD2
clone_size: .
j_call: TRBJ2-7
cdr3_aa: CASNPSGRIHEQYF
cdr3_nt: TGTGCCAGCAACCCCAGCGGGAGAATTCACGAGCAGTACTTC

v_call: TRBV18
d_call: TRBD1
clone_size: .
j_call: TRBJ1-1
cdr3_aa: CASSPRTGALLNTEAFF
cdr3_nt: TGTGCCAGCTCACCGAGGACAGGGGCGCTCTTGAACACTGAAGCTTTCTTT

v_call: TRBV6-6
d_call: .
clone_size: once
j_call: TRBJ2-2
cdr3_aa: CASSYSDSTGELFF
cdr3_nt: TGTGCCAGCAGTTACTCTGACAGCACCGGGGAGCTGTTTTTT

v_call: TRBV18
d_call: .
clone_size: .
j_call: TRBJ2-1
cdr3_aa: CASSPKATGHFSHNEQFF
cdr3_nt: TGTGCCAGCTCACCCAAAGCAACAGGACACTTTTCCCACAATGAGCAGTTCTTC

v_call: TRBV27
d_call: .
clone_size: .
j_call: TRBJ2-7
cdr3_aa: CASSLTGGPYEQYF
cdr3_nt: TGTGCCAGCAGTTTGACAGGTGGCCCCTACGAGCAGTACTTC

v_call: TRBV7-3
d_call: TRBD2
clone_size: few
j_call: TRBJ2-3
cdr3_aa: CASSSSGRTIDTQYF
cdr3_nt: TGTGCCAGCAGCTCGAGCGGGAGAACCATAGATACGCAGTATTTT

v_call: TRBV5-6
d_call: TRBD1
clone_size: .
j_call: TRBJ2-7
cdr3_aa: CASSLILNAGGFGEQYF
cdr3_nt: TGTGCCAGCAGCTTGATTCTGAACGCAGGGGGCTTCGGCGAGCAGTACTTC

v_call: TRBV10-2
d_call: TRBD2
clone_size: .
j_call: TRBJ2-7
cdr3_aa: CASSGTSGKYEQYF
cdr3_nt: TGCGCCAGCAGCGGGACTAGCGGGAAGTACGAGCAGTACTTC

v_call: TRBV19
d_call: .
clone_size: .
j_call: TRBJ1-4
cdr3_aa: CASAWTVNEKLFF
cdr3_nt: TGTGCCAGTGCATGGACTGTGAATGAAAAACTGTTTTTT

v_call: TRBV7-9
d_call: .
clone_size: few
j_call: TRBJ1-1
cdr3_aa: CASSPPTGNTEAFF
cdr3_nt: TGTGCCAGCAGCCCGCCCACAGGGAACACTGAAGCTTTCTTT

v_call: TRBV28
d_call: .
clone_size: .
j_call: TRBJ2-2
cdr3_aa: CASSVRGGELFF
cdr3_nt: TGTGCCAGCAGTGTAAGAGGCGGGGAGCTGTTTTTT

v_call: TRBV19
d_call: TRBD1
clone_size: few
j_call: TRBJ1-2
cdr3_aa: CASSSSLSDRGYYGYTF
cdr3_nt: TGTGCCAGTAGTAGCTCACTATCCGACAGGGGGTATTATGGCTACACCTTC

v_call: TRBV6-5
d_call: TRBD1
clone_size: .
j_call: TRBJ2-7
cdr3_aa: CASSYLDRGHEQYF
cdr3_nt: TGTGCCAGCAGTTACTTAGACAGGGGGCACGAGCAGTACTTC

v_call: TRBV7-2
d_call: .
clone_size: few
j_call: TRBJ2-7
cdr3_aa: CASSLGSSFVNEQYF
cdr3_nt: TGTGCCAGCAGCCTCGGGTCGAGTTTTGTTAACGAGCAGTACTTC

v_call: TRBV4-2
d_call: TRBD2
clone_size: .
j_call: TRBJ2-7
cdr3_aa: CASSQELSGSSDEQYF
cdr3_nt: TGTGCCAGCAGCCAGGAACTTAGCGGGAGTAGCGACGAGCAGTACTTC

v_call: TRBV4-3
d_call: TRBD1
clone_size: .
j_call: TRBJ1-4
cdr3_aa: CASSQNRGGNEKLFF
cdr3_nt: TGCGCCAGCAGCCAGAACAGGGGTGGAAATGAAAAACTGTTTTTT

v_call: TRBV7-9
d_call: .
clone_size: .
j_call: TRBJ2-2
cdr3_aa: CASSIGIAALTGELFF
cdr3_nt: TGTGCCAGCAGCATCGGAATAGCGGCACTCACCGGGGAGCTGTTTTTT

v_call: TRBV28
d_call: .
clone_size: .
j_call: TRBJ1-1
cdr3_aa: CASSFVQLPEAFF
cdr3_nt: TGTGCCAGCAGTTTTGTACAGCTACCAGAAGCTTTCTTT

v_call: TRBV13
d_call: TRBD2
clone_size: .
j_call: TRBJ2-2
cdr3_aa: CASSLGSGGTGELFF
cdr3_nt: TGTGCCAGCAGCTTAGGTAGCGGGGGAACTGGGGAGCTGTTTTTT

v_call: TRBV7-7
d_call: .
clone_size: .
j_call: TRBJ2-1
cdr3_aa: CASSPDGGQEQFF
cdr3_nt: TGTGCTAGCAGCCCAGACGGGGGACAGGAGCAGTTCTTC

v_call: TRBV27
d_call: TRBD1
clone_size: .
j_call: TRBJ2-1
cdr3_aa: CASSSGTGVLFGLFF
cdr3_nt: TGTGCCAGCAGTTCCGGGACAGGGGTCCTCTTTGGCCTGTTCTTC

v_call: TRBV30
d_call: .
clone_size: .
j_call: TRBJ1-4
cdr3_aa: CAWSPQGLREKLFF
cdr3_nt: TGTGCCTGGAGTCCGCAGGGGTTACGCGAAAAACTGTTTTTT

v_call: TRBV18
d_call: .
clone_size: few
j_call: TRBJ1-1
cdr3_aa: CASSPSPGSTNTEAFF
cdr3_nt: TGTGCCAGCTCACCTTCCCCGGGGTCTACGAACACTGAAGCTTTCTTT

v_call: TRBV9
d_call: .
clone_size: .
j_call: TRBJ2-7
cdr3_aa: CASSAASQGAEQYF
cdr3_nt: TGTGCCAGCAGCGCTGCCTCTCAGGGCGCCGAGCAGTACTTC

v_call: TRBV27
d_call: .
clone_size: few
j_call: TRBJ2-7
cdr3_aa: CASSLGVRGYEQYF
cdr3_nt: TGTGCCAGCAGTTTGGGGGTTCGGGGGTACGAGCAGTACTTC

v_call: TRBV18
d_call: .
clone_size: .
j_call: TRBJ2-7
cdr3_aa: CASSPGSYEQYF
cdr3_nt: TGTGCCAGCTCACCAGGGAGCTACGAGCAGTACTTC

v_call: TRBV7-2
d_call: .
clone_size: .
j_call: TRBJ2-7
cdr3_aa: CASSYSTNYEQYF
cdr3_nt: TGTGCCAGCAGCTATAGCACAAACTACGAGCAGTACTTC